This record covers a single T cell receptor (beta chain). Its cognate antigen has yet to be identified. No base qualities exist here, and no much larger clone lies one base off it. The data originate from a study of blood T cell repertoires in COVID-19 (dated by TCRdb to 2020 to 2022). As for the study more broadly: Samples covering the acute and convalescent phases of COVID-19 were provided by collaborators in the United States, Italy and Spain. Samples came from the ongoing ImmuneRACE study (first 160 participants) plus 1,254 subjects from 6 global collaborators. HLA class I and class II types, where available, came from metadata supplied by the sample provider rather than from assay-based typing. Nearly every sample came with metadata listing a de-identified subject ID, COVID-19 status, age in years and sex. A freely available public database, intended as a resource for researchers studying the immune response to SARS-CoV-2, is where the repertoires were released. Deeply sampled blood TCRbeta repertoires from subjects exposed to, actively infected with, or recovered from COVID-19 were included in the dataset. The material from the prospective study consisted of cDNA or gDNA derived from T cells, B-cell-depleted T cells, or PBMCs.

TCRbeta CDR3 regions were amplified from genomic DNA using the immunoSEQ Assay, a bias-controlled multiplex PCR. Per the authors' processing: Within the assay, amplification of reference gene primers was used to estimate how many nucleated cells each sample contained. To quantify the absolute abundance of each unique TCRbeta CDR3 rearrangement, sequence reads were collapsed and filtered. For each sample, productive Simpson clonality was calculated as the square root of Simpson's diversity index over productive rearrangements. As stored in TCRdb, this immuneACCESS dataset retains in-frame rearrangements with V and J assigned. A fraction of the clones does not appear; measured against another copy, unresolved V genes explain less than half of the discrepancy, and the remainder lacks a known reason. V and J calls and clone size are given by that table; D and trimming were obtained from the DNA. The sample table lists about 210,000 clones, about four fifths of them with a count of one. The biggest ten clones account for roughly 2.8% of the sample.

The collaborating institutions used their own protocols to collect whole blood in K2EDTA tubes. For TCRbeta analysis, collaborators shipped samples as frozen whole blood, isolated PBMCs, or DNA extracted from either of those sample types. For CDR1 and CDR2, the germline V gene lists SGDLS and YYNGEE. The CDR3 contains 12 residues, cysteine and phenylalanine counted. Only the CDR3 portion is preserved as DNA: 36 bases, with reading frame beginning at the first base. V and J lose 0 bases and 11 bases, and a span of 11 bases separates them. What the research found in general, with its limitations: How much clinical and demographic metadata was included differed by source and by participant, and the metadata was provided uncurated.

The V and J segments used are TRBV9 and TRBJ1-1, with no confidently assigned D gene. The receptor comes from a man between 45 and 60 years old with active or convalescent COVID-19. The specimen was peripheral blood. The nucleotides read TGTGCCAGCAGCGTAGGCTTCACAGAGGCTTTCTTT. Its protein product is CASSVGFTEAFF.